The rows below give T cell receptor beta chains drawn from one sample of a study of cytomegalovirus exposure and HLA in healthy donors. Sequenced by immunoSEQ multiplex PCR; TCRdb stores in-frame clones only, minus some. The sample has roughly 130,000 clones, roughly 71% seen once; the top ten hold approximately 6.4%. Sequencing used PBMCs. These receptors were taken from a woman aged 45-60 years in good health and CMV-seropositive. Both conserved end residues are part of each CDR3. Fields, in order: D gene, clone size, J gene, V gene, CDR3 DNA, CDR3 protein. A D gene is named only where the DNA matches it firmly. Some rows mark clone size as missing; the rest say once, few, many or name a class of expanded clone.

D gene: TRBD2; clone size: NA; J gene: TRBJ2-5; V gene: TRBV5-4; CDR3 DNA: TGTGCCAGCAGCTTGCTAGCGGGGGAGGGAGAGACCCAGTACTTC; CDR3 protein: CASSLLAGEGETQYF
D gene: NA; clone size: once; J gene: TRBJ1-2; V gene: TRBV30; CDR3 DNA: TGTGCCTATCCTAGCCGGGGTAACTATGGCTACACCTTC; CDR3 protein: CAYPSRGNYGYTF
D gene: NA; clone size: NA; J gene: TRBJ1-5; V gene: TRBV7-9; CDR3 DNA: TGTGCCAGCAGCTTGGGGGAGGACCAGCCCCAGCATTTT; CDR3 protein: CASSLGEDQPQHF
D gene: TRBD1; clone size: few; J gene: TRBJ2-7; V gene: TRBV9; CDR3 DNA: TGTGCCAGCAGCGTTGTAAGGAGTCCCGGGACAGCCTCCTACGAGCAGTACTTC; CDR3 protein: CASSVVRSPGTASYEQYF
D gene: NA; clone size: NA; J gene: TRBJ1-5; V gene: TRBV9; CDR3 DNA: TGTGCCAGCAGCGTAGAGGGGGACGGCAATCAGCCCCAGCATTTT; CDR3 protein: CASSVEGDGNQPQHF
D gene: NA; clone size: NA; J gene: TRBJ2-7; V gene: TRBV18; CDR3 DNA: TGTGCCAGCTCACCCGGGGCAGGGGACTACGAGCAGTACTTC; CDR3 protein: CASSPGAGDYEQYF
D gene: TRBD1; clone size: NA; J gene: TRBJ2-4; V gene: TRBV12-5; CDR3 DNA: TGTGCTAGTGGTTTGGTACCCCTTGGGTGGGACAGGGGCGAGTCCAAAAACATTCAGTACTTC; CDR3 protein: CASGLVPLGWDRGESKNIQYF
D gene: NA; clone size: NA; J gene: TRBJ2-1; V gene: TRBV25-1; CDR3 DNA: TGTGCCAGCAGTGAGGTGATCAGCAATGAGCAGTTCTTC; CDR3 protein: CASSEVISNEQFF
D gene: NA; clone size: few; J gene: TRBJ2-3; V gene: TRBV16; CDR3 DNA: TGTGCCAGCAGCCAAGACGGGGGTACGCAGTATTTT; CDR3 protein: CASSQDGGTQYF
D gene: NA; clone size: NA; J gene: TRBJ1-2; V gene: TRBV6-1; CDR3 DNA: TGTGCCAGCAGTGAGCGGGTCAGAAACTATGGCTACACCTTC; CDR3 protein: CASSERVRNYGYTF
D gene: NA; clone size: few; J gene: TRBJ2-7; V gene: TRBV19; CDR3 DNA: TGTGCCAGTAGTGACACAACCTACGAGCAGTACTTC; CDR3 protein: CASSDTTYEQYF
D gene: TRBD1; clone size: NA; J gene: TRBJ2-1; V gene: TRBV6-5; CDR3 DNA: TGTGCCAGCAGGGCGGGACAGGGGGCGCGGTATGAGCAGTTCTTC; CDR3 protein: CASRAGQGARYEQFF
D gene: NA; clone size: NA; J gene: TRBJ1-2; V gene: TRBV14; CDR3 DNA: TGTGCCAGCAGCCAAGCCTCCCCAGGAGCGGGCTATGGCTACACCTTC; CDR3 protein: CASSQASPGAGYGYTF
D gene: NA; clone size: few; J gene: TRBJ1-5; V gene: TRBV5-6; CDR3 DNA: TGTGCCAGCAGCTTGGGGACAGCTCAGCCCCAGCATTTT; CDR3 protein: CASSLGTAQPQHF
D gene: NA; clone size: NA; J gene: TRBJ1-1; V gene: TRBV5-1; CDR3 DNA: TGCGCCAGCAGCTTTGGCAGGAGTGGCGGGCCCCAGGAAGCTTTCTTT; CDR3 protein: CASSFGRSGGPQEAFF
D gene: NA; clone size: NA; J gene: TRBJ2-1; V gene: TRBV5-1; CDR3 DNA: TGCGCCAGCAGCTTGGGAGACTTCGGTGAGCAGTTCTTC; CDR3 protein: CASSLGDFGEQFF
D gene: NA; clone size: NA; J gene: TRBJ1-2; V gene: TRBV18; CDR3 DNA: TGTGCCAGCTCACCAGGGAGTCAATATGGCTACACCTTC; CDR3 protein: CASSPGSQYGYTF
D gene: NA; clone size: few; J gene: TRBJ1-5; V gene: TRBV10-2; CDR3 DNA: TGCGCCAGCAGTGAGGCAGATAGCAATCAGCCCCAGCATTTT; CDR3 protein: CASSEADSNQPQHF
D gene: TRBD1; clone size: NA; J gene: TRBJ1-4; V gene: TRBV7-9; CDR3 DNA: TGTGCCAGCAGCTTACCGGGACAGGGGTTTGAAAAACTGTTTTTT; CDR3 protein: CASSLPGQGFEKLFF